One sample yielded the 19 T cell receptor beta chains listed below, sequenced in a study of shared clonotypes between healthy human individuals. Libraries were prepared by immunoSEQ multiplex PCR; TCRdb keeps only in-frame clonotypes and omits some of them. The sample holds over 95,000 clones; roughly half are singletons and the top ten take more than 12%. Sequencing used PBMCs. The source of these receptors is a woman between 40 and 50 years old in good health. Some clones in this sample may be carry-over from other donors' samples.

This clone was seen ten or more times. The chain couples TRBV30 to TRBJ1-2; 8 bases match TRBD1. Germline V gene sequence: CDR1 GTSNPN, CDR2 SVGIG (reference sequence). This CDR3 comprises 13 residues. V lost 2 bases to trimming and J lost 7 bases; unmatched junction nucleotides: 6. The CDR3 loop reads CAWSKQGGSGYTF. DNA for the CDR3: TGTGCCTGGAGTAAACAGGGGGGAAGTGGCTACACCTTC.

The sample holds many counts of this clone. V is TRBV27 and J is TRBJ2-3; D remains ambiguous. Trimming removed 2 bases at V and 2 bases at J, with 5 bases between. Germline values: CDR1 MNHEY, CDR2 SMNVEV (reference sequence). The CDR3 has 13 amino acids. The CDR3: CASSLRNTDTQYF. The DNA of the CDR3 is TGTGCCAGCAGTTTACGGAACACAGATACGCAGTATTTT.

This clone came up a few times. The chain carries TRBV29-1 and TRBJ2-5; D gene uncertain. Germline CDR1 reads SQVTM; CDR2 reads ANQGSEA. Trimming took off 7 bases at V and 5 bases at J, with 14 bases between the two ends. The CDR3 extends over 12 amino acids. This CDR3 reads CSADGQRETQYF. The CDR3, as DNA: TGCAGCGCCGACGGGCAGAGGGAGACCCAGTACTTC.

This clone was recorded at least ten times. The genes are TRBV6-5 and TRBJ2-2; D is perhaps TRBD2 (5 bases). The CDR3 sequence is 14 residues long. V was clipped by 2 bases and J by 6 bases, with 10 bases between them. CDR1 is MNHEY, CDR2 SVGAGI, per germline. CDR3 sequence reads: CASSYSRRAGELFF. In DNA, the CDR3 is TGTGCCAGCAGTTACAGTAGGCGGGCCGGGGAGCTGTTTTTT.

The chain uses TRBV5-4 and TRBJ2-2; D might be TRBD2 (6 bases). The CDR3 loop spans 16 amino acids. Germline V CDR1 and CDR2: SGHNT, YYREEE (reference sequence). Trimming removed 4 bases from V and 4 bases from J, with 17 bases in between. In nucleotides, the CDR3 is TGTGCCAGCAGCCCTGTTAGTGGAGGGAGCACCGGGGAGCTGTTTTTT. The encoded protein is CASSPVSGGSTGELFF.

Comments on this clone: A far larger clone is one nucleotide away, so this likely arose from a read error. The chain carries TRBV29-1 and TRBJ1-5, with a weak D call TRBD1 (5 bases). The CDR3 is made up of 14 amino acids. The V gene lost 6 bases and the J gene lost 0 bases, with 12 bases spanning the gap. CDR1 SQVTM and CDR2 ANQGSEA come from the germline V gene. The CDR3 here is CSVAADISNQPQHF. CDR3 nucleotide sequence: TGCAGCGTAGCCGCGGACATTAGCAATCAGCCCCAGCATTTT.

A word on this clone: A much larger clone lies one base from this, so it may be a read error. The rearrangement joins TRBV5-6 to TRBJ2-7; the match to TRBD1 covers 8 bases. Germline values: CDR1 SGHDT, CDR2 YYEEEE. This CDR3 comprises 11 residues. The CDR3 loop is CAGSLSGQAAF. CDR3 coding DNA: TGTGCCGGCAGCTTATCGGGACAGGCTGCGTTC.

The J gene is TRBJ2-2, the V gene TRBV7-3; TRBD2 matches 7 bases. Germline lookup yields CDR1 SGHTA and CDR2 FQGTGA. V was pared by 1 base and J by 2 bases, with 4 bases of the junction left unmatched. The CDR3 covers 16 residues. DNA of the CDR3: TGTGCCAGCAGCTTAAGACTAGCAGTTAACACCGGGGAGCTGTTTTTT. It encodes CASSLRLAVNTGELFF.

This clone was recorded many times. This chain joins TRBV30 and TRBJ2-5; unclear D gene. The DNA end is a closer match to TRBJ2-7, so the J assignment may be wrong. The CDR3 contains 12 residues. The germline V gene has CDR1 GTSNPN and CDR2 SVGIG (reference sequence). The CDR3 DNA reads as TGTGCCTGGAGCCTAGGGTTCTACGAGCAGTACTTC. Its translation: CAWSLGFYEQYF.

With respect to this clone: Other DNA sequences in this sample translate to the same CDR3. The CDR3 sequence: CASNGGYSSYEQYF. Written as DNA, the CDR3 is TGTGCCAGCAATGGGGGGTACAGCTCCTACGAGCAGTACTTC. The rearrangement links TRBV28 to TRBJ2-7, with D maybe TRBD2 (6 bases). Trimming took 7 bases from V and 0 from J, leaving 13 bases between them. This CDR3 has 14 amino acids. CDR1 is MDHEN, CDR2 SYDVKM, per germline.

The V call is TRBV15, the J call TRBJ2-5; D not resolved. V shed 3 bases and J shed 4 bases, with 15 bases lying between them. The CDR3 is 15 residues long. Germline loops: CDR1 LNHNV, CDR2 YYDKDF (reference sequence). Here the CDR3 reads CATSRQFGPGETQYF. For the CDR3, the DNA is TGTGCCACCAGCAGGCAATTTGGGCCGGGAGAGACCCAGTACTTC.

This clone was observed a few times. The genes are TRBV27 and TRBJ1-1; D is unresolved. CDR1 is MNHEY, CDR2 SMNVEV, per germline (reference sequence). Trimming cost V 6 bases and J 4 bases, with 15 bases left between them. This CDR3 is 14 amino acids long. CDR3 amino acids: CASSESHRGTEAFF. DNA of the CDR3: TGTGCCAGCAGCGAGTCCCACCGAGGCACTGAAGCTTTCTTT.

This clone was recorded many times. The chain recombines TRBV7-3 with TRBJ1-2; TRBD1 is a possible D gene (5 bases). CDR1 SGHTA and CDR2 FQGTGA come from the germline V gene. V dropped 0 bases and J dropped 4 bases, with 12 bases sitting between them. This CDR3 has 15 residues. Here the CDR3 DNA reads TGTGCCAGCAGCTTAACCGGGACGTCCCTCTATGGCTACACCTTC. This sequence encodes CASSLTGTSLYGYTF.

Comment on this clone: A far larger clone lies a single base away; this is likely a read error. The CDR3 carries no conserved terminal phenylalanine or tryptophan, so it likely arises from a read error. The rearrangement joins TRBV27 to TRBJ2-7; TRBD1 might be the D (5 bases). Germline lookup yields CDR1 MNHEY and CDR2 SMNVEV (reference sequence). V lost 5 bases to trimming and J lost 9 bases, with 14 bases between them. The CDR3 has 12 amino acids. The CDR3 DNA sequence: TGTGCCAGCAGTCCACCAGGGCGTGGGCAGTACCTC. This codes for CASSPPGRGQYL.

This clone was seen many times. The chain uses TRBV10-3 and TRBJ2-7, with 8 bases aligning to TRBD1. The CDR3 runs to 14 residues. Germline values: CDR1 ENHRY, CDR2 SYGVKD. After removal of 3 bases from V and 7 bases from J, the junction contained 8 bases not matched to a gene. Here the CDR3 reads CAISELQGVWEQYF. In DNA form, the CDR3 reads TGTGCCATCAGTGAACTACAGGGGGTATGGGAGCAGTACTTC.

The rearrangement joins TRBV6-6 to TRBJ2-7; 7 bases line up with TRBD2. J lost 6 bases, V lost 0 bases, and 5 bases had no gene match. Germline V gives CDR1 MNHNY, CDR2 SVGAGI (reference sequence). The CDR3 has 14 residues. Here the CDR3 DNA reads TGTGCCAGCAGTTACTCGGCGGGAGTAAGCGAGCAGTACTTC. This encodes CASSYSAGVSEQYF.

The chain links TRBV18 to TRBJ1-4; D gene ambiguous. This CDR3 comprises 12 residues. From germline, CDR1 is KGHSH and CDR2 LQKENI. V lost 3 bases, J lost 16 bases, and 15 bases lay in between. CDR3 nucleotide sequence: TGTGCCAGCTCACCCTGGGGAAAACAATGGTTTTTT. The encoded protein is CASSPWGKQWFF.

The chain recombines TRBV7-9 with TRBJ2-1; no firm D call. Trimming removed 1 base at V and 6 bases at J, with 13 bases between. The CDR3 loop spans 15 amino acids. Germline CDR1 reads SEHNR; CDR2 reads FQNEAQ (reference sequence). CDR3: CASSLGLASSNEQFF. CDR3 in DNA: TGTGCCAGCAGCTTAGGACTCGCGTCGAGCAATGAGCAGTTCTTC.

The chain couples TRBV30 to TRBJ1-4; 7 positions agree with TRBD1. This CDR3 has 14 residues. The V and J ends lost 7 bases and 8 bases, in that order; junction bases with no gene match: 13. Germline values: CDR1 GTSNPN, CDR2 SVGIG (reference sequence). Written as DNA, the CDR3 is TGTGCCTCCACAGACAGGGTAATAGGAGAAAAACTGTTTTTT. Translation gives CASTDRVIGEKLFF.